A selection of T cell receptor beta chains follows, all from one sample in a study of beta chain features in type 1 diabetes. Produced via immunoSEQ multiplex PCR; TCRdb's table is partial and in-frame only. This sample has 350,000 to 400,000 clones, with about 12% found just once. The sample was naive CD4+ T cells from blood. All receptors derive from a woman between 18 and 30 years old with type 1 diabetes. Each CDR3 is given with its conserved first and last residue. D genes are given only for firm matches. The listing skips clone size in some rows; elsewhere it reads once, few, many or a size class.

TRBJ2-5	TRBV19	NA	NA	CASRTGGVPETQYF	TGTGCCAGTAGGACCGGCGGGGTTCCAGAGACCCAGTACTTC
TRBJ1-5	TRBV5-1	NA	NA	CASSLDPGNQPQHF	TGCGCCAGCAGCTTGGATCCTGGCAATCAGCCCCAGCATTTT
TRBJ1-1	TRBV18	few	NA	CASSHETGSNTEAFF	TGTGCCAGCTCACACGAGACAGGTTCAAACACTGAAGCTTTCTTT
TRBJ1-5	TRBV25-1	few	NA	CASSESRGSNQPQHF	TGTGCCAGCAGTGAATCGAGAGGGAGCAATCAGCCCCAGCATTTT
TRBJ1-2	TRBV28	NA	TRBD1	CASSLGGQAMGYGYTF	TGTGCCAGCAGTTTGGGGGGACAGGCGATGGGCTATGGCTACACCTTC
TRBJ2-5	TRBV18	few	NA	CASSPDGGQETQYF	TGTGCCAGCTCCCCTGACGGGGGACAAGAGACCCAGTACTTC
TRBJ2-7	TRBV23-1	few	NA	CATRIDRRQLDEQYF	TGCGCCACCAGAATCGACAGGCGCCAGCTAGACGAGCAGTACTTC
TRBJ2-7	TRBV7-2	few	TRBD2	CASSLGAGEYEQYF	TGTGCCAGCAGCTTAGGGGCGGGGGAGTACGAGCAGTACTTC
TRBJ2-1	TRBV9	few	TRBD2	CASSVELAEYNEQFF	TGTGCCAGCAGCGTAGAACTAGCGGAATACAATGAGCAGTTCTTC
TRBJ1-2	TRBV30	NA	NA	CAWTQGGNLSF	TGTGCCTGGACTCAAGGGGGAAACTTGAGCTTC
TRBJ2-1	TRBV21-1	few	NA	CASSNALVVLQFF	TGTGCCAGCAGCAATGCCCTAGTTGTATTGCAGTTCTTC
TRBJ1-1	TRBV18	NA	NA	CASSRQDGPEAFF	TGTGCCAGCTCTCGACAGGACGGGCCTGAAGCTTTCTTT
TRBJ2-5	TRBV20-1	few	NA	CSARDAKTQYF	TGCAGTGCTAGAGATGCGAAGACCCAGTACTTC
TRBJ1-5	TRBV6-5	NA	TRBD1	CASSPRTGGSQPQHF	TGTGCCAGCAGTCCTCGGACAGGGGGGTCTCAGCCCCAGCATTTT
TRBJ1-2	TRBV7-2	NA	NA	CASSLESAGNYGYTF	TGTGCCAGCAGCTTAGAGTCGGCAGGGAACTATGGCTACACCTTC
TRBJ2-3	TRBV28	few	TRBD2	CASSTSGRVDTQYF	TGTGCCAGCAGCACTAGCGGGAGGGTCGATACGCAGTATTTT
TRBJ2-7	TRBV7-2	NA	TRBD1	CASSLVWTGAYEQYF	TGTGCCAGCAGCTTAGTATGGACAGGTGCCTACGAGCAGTACTTC
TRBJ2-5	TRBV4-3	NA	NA	CASSQDRGFWETQYF	TGCGCCAGCAGCCAAGATCGCGGGTTTTGGGAGACCCAGTACTTC
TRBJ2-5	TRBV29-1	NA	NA	CSVEAGLGETQYF	TGCAGCGTTGAAGCCGGACTGGGGGAGACCCAGTACTTC
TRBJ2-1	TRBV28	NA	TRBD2	CASSSTSGRKNEQFF	TGTGCCAGCAGCTCTACTAGCGGCCGTAAGAATGAGCAGTTCTTC
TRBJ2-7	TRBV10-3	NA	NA	CATWDTLPYEQYF	TGTGCCACCTGGGACACCCTTCCCTACGAGCAGTACTTC
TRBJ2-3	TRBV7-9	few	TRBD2	CASSLGESGSPGTDTQYF	TGTGCCAGCAGCTTGGGTGAGAGCGGGAGTCCAGGCACAGATACGCAGTATTTT
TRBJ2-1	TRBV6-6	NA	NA	CASSYVTHYNEQFF	TGTGCCAGCAGTTACGTGACTCACTACAATGAGCAGTTCTTC
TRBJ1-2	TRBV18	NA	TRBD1	CASSPWTGRANYGYTF	TGTGCCAGCTCACCATGGACAGGCAGAGCTAACTATGGCTACACCTTC
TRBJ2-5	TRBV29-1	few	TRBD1	CSAGTAGETQYF	TGCAGCGCCGGGACAGCTGGAGAGACCCAGTACTTC
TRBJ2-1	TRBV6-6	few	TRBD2	CASQSGRGVNEQFF	TGTGCCAGCCAAAGCGGGAGGGGCGTGAATGAGCAGTTCTTC
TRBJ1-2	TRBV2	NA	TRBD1	CASAGQGTGYTF	TGTGCCAGCGCGGGACAGGGGACTGGCTACACCTTC
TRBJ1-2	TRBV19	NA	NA	CASSPDSNYGYTF	TGTGCCAGTAGTCCGGACAGTAACTATGGCTACACCTTC
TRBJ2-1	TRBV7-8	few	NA	CASSLVWQGTEQFF	TGTGCCAGCAGCTTAGTTTGGCAGGGGACTGAGCAGTTCTTC
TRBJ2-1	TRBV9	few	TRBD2	CASSVSPLAGPTNNEQFF	TGTGCCAGCAGCGTATCTCCGCTAGCGGGACCCACCAACAATGAGCAGTTCTTC
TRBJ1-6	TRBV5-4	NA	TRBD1	CASSSPGQGTSPLHF	TGTGCCAGCAGCTCGCCGGGACAGGGTACTTCACCCCTCCACTTT
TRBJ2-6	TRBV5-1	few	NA	CASSDTSGANVLTF	TGCGCCAGCAGCGACACCTCTGGGGCCAACGTCCTGACTTTC
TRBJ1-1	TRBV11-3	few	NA	CASSLQTQLNTEAFF	TGTGCCAGCAGCCTTCAGACTCAGTTGAACACTGAAGCTTTCTTT
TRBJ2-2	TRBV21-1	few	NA	CASSSKWPGLNTGELFF	TGTGCCAGCAGCTCAAAGTGGCCAGGGTTGAACACCGGGGAGCTGTTTTTT
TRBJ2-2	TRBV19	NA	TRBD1	CASLTGTGLTGELFF	TGTGCCAGCCTAACTGGGACAGGGCTCACCGGGGAGCTGTTTTTT
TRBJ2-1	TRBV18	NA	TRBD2	CASSPPSGTSGYNEQFF	TGTGCCAGCTCACCCCCTTCCGGGACTAGCGGCTACAATGAGCAGTTCTTC
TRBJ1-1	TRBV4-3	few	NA	CASSQGGGWAGEAFF	TGCGCCAGCAGCCAAGGCGGGGGGTGGGCAGGTGAAGCTTTCTTT
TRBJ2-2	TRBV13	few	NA	CASSLLSVTGELFF	TGTGCCAGCAGCTTATTAAGCGTCACCGGGGAGCTGTTTTTT
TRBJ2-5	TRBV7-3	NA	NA	CASSFRVGETQYF	TGTGCCAGCAGCTTCCGGGTGGGAGAGACCCAGTACTTC
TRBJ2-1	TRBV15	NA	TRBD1	CATSRGTGNYNEQFF	TGTGCCACCAGCAGGGGGACAGGGAATTACAATGAGCAGTTCTTC
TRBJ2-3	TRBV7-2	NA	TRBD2	CASSVSGGTDTQYF	TGTGCCAGCAGCGTTAGCGGGGGCACAGATACGCAGTATTTT
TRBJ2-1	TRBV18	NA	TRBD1	CASSPDRGSYNEQFF	TGTGCCAGCTCACCGGACAGGGGGTCCTACAATGAGCAGTTCTTC